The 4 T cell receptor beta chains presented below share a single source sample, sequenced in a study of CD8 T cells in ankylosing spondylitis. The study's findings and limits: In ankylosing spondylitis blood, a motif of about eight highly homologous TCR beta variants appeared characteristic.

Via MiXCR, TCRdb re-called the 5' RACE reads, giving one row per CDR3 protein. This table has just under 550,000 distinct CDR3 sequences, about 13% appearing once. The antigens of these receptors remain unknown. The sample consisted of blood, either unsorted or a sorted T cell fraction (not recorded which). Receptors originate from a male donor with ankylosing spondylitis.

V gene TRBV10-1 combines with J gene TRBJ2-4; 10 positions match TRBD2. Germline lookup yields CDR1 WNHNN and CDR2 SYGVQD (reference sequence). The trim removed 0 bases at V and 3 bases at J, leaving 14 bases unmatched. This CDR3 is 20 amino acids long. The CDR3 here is CASSESRGLAAPRDKNIQYF. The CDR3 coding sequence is TGCGCCAGCAGTGAGTCGAGAGGACTAGCGGCCCCGAGGGACAAAAACATTCAGTACTTC.

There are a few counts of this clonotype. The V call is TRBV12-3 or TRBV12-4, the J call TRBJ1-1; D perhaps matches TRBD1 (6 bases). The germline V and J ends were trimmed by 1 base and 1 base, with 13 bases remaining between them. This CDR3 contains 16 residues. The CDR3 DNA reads TGTGCCAGCAGTTTAGTAGGGGGTGGTTGGAACACTGAAGCTTTCTTT. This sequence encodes CASSLVGGGWNTEAFF.

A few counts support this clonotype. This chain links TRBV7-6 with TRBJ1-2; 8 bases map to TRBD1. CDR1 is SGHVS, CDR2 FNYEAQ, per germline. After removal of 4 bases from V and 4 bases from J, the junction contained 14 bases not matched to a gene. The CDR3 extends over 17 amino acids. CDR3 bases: TGTGCCAGCAGCTACCAATACGGAGGACAGGGCTCCTATGGCTACACCTTC. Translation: CASSYQYGGQGSYGYTF.

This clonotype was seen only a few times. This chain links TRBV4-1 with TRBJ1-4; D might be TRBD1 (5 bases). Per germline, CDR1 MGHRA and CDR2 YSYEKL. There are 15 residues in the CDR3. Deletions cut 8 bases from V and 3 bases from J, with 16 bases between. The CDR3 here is CASGFQGFSNEKLFF. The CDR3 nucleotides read TGCGCCAGCGGATTTCAGGGTTTTTCTAATGAAAAACTGTTTTTT.